A selection of T cell receptor beta chains follows, all from one sample in a study of memory CD4+ T cells and cytomegalovirus serostatus. TCRdb keeps only in-frame clones here, not all; method: immunoSEQ multiplex PCR. The sample includes about 67,000 clones, more than 75% of them seen just once. Material: memory CD4+ T cells from blood. These receptors all stem from an adult in good health and CMV-seropositive. Each CDR3 is given without its conserved first and last residue. A row's size may be missing; if present it is once, few, many or a size class.

TRBV19,NA,TRBJ2-7,ATRDRGYEQY
TRBV6-5,NA,TRBJ1-2,ASSYGHPENNYGYT
TRBV5-6,few,TRBJ2-5,ASSLDAETQY
TRBV30,NA,TRBJ1-5,AWSVSGVNQPQH
TRBV7-2,NA,TRBJ2-7,ASSSKQGGRGEQY
TRBV11-2,NA,TRBJ1-5,ASSWTGQPNQPQH
TRBV19,once,TRBJ2-5,ASKPGQNQETQY
TRBV5-1,once,TRBJ2-7,ASSQMNGEQY
TRBV28,NA,TRBJ1-1,ASTLGTRNPEAF
TRBV13,NA,TRBJ2-1,ASSGGTSGGNEQF
TRBV30,NA,TRBJ2-3,ARGTLLEDTQY
TRBV27,NA,TRBJ2-5,ASSPGLSMLETQY
TRBV5-1,NA,TRBJ2-2,ASRLGAPGELF
TRBV18,NA,TRBJ2-3,ASMGLTGAADTQY
TRBV6-1,NA,TRBJ2-2,ASSPDWNTGELF
TRBV10-3,NA,TRBJ1-1,AISSRDRDRRANTEAF
TRBV21-1,few,TRBJ1-1,ASSRRDSENTEAF
TRBV11-2,NA,TRBJ2-7,ASSTGQKVLYEQY
TRBV6-1,NA,TRBJ2-7,ASRLAVTYEQY
TRBV19,NA,TRBJ2-3,ASSSQKGTDTQY
TRBV11-3,NA,TRBJ2-2,ASSRLAGGVGELF
TRBV5-1,NA,TRBJ1-2,ASSGQGAYGYT
TRBV6-5,NA,TRBJ1-5,ASSYNRGPDQPQH
TRBV28,once,TRBJ2-5,ASSLFGGRETQY
TRBV6-5,NA,TRBJ1-2,ASSSLSGYT
TRBV13,NA,TRBJ2-7,ASSLAATRSSYEQY
TRBV4-3,NA,TRBJ2-3,ASSQDGGQGDTQY
TRBV5-1,NA,TRBJ1-6,ASSWGSGAQDSPLH
TRBV6-1,NA,TRBJ1-1,ASNLGRGAEAF